This T cell receptor beta chain was identified in a study of T cell repertoires in cytomegalovirus infection. Background on the study: TCR beta signatures that were public indicated CMV infection and matching HLA type.

The CDR3 is 13 amino acids. V was pared by 3 bases and J by 10 bases, with 13 bases between. CDR1 DFQATT and CDR2 SNEGSKA come from the germline V gene (reference sequence). TCRdb used MiXCR to reprocess the reads, holding one entry per CDR3 protein. The data contain about 250,000 distinct CDR3 sequences, 6% to 8% of them seen just once; the ten biggest clones take up 5.5% to 8%. To note about this clonotype: Antigen specificity is unknown.

Notes on the study in general: HLA-C-restricted CMV-specific TCR beta clonotypes were dominant in the ex vivo response. CMV carriers with the relevant HLA were identified by cumulative public TCR beta family frequency.

The sequencing sample was made of PBMCs. The clonotype comes from a human donor in good health (CMV status not recorded). Some clones in this sample may be carry-over from other donors' samples. J is TRBJ1-6 and V is TRBV20-1; D not certain. CDR3 amino acids: CSARVAEGSPLHF. Here the CDR3 DNA reads TGCAGTGCTAGGGTGGCCGAGGGCTCACCCCTCCACTTT.